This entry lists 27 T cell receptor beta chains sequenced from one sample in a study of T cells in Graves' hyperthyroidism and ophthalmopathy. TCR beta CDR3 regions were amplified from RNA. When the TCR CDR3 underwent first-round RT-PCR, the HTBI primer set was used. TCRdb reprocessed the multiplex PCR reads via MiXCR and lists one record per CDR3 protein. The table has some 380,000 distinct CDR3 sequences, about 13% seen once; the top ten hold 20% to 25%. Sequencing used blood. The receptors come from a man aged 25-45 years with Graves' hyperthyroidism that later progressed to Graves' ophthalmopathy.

The CDR3 loop reads CASSYAGTKGTEAFF. CDR3 DNA: TGTGCCAGCAGTTACGCCGGGACGAAGGGTACTGAAGCTTTCTTT. The V call is TRBV6-5, the J call TRBJ1-1; possibly TRBD1 for D (5 bases). There are 15 residues in the CDR3. The germline V gene has CDR1 MNHEY and CDR2 SVGAGI. Trimming took off 2 bases at V and 5 bases at J, with 15 bases between the two ends.

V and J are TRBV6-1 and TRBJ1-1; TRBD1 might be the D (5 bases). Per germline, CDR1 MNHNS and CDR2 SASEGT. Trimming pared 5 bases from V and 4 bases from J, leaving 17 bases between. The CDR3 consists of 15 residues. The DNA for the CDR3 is TGTGCCAGCAGTAGACCGGGACTAGGGACCACTGAAGCTTTCTTT. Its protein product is CASSRPGLGTTEAFF.

DNA for the CDR3: TGTGCCAGCAGCTTTGGACAGTCGAACACTGAAGCTTTCTTT. It encodes CASSFGQSNTEAFF. J is TRBJ1-1 and V is TRBV5-4; D perhaps matches TRBD1 (6 bases). The CDR3 runs to 14 residues. V was trimmed by 2 bases and J by 1 base, leaving 9 bases between them. Germline values: CDR1 SGHNT, CDR2 YYREEE (reference sequence).

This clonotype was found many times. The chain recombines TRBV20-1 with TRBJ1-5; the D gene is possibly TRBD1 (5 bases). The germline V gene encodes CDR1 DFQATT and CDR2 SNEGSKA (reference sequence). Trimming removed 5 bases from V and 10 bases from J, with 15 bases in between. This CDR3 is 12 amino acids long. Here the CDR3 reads CSASGTALPQHF. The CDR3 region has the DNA TGCAGTGCTTCCGGGACCGCGCTCCCCCAGCATTTT.

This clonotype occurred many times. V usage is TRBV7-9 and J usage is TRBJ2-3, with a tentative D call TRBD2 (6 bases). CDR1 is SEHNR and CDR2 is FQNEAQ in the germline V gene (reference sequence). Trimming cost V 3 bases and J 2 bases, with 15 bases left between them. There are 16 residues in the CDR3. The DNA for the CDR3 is TGTGCCAGCAGCTTCCTGAGTGGGGGGATCACAGATACGCAGTATTTT. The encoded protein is CASSFLSGGITDTQYF. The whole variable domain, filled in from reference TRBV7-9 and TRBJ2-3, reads DTGVSQNPRHKITKRGQNVTFRCDPISEHNRLYWYRQTLGQGPEFLTYFQNEAQLEKSRLLSDRFSAERPKGSFSTLEIQRTEQGDSAMYLCASSFLSGGITDTQYFGPGTRLTVL.

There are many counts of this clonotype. The chain's CDR3 is CSARDGGGYTF. CDR3 DNA sequence: TGCAGTGCTAGAGACGGTGGAGGCTACACCTTC. This chain joins TRBV20-1 and TRBJ1-2; D gene uncertain. Trimming removed 0 bases at V and 8 bases at J, with 7 bases between. Germline V lookup: CDR1 DFQATT, CDR2 SNEGSKA (reference sequence). CDR3 size: 11 residues.

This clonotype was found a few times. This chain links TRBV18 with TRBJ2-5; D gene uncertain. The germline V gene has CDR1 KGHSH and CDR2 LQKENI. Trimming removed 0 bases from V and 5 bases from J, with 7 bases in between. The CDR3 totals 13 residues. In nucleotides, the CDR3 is TGTGCCAGCTCACCACCGGCGGTCGAGACCCAGTACTTC. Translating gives CASSPPAVETQYF.

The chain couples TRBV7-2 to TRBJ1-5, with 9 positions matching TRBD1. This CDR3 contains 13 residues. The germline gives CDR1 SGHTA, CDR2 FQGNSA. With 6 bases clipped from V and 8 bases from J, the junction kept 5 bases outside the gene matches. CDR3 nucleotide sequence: TGTGCCAGCAGTCGGGACAGGGATGAGCCCCAGCATTTT. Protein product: CASSRDRDEPQHF.

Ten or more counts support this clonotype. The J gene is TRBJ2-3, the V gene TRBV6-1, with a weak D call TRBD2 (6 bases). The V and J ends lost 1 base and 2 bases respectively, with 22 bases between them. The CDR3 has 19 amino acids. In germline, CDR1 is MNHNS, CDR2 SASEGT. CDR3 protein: CASSEVWRRGPLSTDTQYF. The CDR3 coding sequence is TGTGCCAGCAGTGAAGTCTGGAGGAGGGGACCGCTTTCCACAGATACGCAGTATTTT.

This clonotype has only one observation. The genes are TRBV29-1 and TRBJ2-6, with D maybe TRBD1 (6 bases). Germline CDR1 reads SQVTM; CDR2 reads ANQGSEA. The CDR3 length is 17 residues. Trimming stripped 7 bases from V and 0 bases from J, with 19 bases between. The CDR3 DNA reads TGCAGCGGTGATCCGACAGGTAGCCTCTCTGGGGCCAACGTCCTGACTTTC. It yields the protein CSGDPTGSLSGANVLTF.

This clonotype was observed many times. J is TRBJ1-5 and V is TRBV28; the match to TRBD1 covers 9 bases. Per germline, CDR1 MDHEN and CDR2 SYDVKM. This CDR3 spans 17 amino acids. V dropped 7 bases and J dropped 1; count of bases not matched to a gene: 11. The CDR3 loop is CASISPGTGISNQPQHF. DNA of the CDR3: TGTGCCAGCATCTCCCCCGGGACAGGGATAAGCAATCAGCCCCAGCATTTT.

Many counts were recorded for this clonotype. Written as DNA, the CDR3 is TGTGCCAGCAGTGGCCCCCTGCAGGAAGGGTTGCGTTCCCAGCCCCAGCATTTT. Encoded protein: CASSGPLQEGLRSQPQHF. V and J are TRBV2 and TRBJ1-5; D is undetermined. With 4 bases removed from V and 7 bases from J, the gap between germline ends came to 26 bases. CDR1 and CDR2 (germline): SNHLY, FYNNEI. The CDR3 covers 18 residues.

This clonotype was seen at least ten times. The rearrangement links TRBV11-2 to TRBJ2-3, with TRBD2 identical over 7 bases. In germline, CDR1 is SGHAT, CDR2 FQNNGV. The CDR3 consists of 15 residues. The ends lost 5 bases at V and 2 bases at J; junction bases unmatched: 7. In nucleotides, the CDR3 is TGTGCCAGCAGCCTAGGCAGCGGGGACACAGATACGCAGTATTTT. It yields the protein CASSLGSGDTDTQYF.

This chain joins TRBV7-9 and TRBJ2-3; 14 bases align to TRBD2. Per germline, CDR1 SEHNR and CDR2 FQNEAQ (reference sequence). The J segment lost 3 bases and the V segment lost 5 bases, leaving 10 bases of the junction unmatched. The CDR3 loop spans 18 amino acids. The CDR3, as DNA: TGTGCCAGCAGCCATGACTTCCGACTAGCGGGGGGGACAGATACGCAGTATTTT. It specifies CASSHDFRLAGGTDTQYF.

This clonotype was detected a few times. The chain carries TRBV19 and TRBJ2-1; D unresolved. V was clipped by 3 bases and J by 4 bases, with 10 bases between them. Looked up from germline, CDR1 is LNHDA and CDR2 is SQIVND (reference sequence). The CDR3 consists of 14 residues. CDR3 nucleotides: TGTGCCAGTAGTATTCGGCCAGGATACAATGAGCAGTTCTTC. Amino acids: CASSIRPGYNEQFF.

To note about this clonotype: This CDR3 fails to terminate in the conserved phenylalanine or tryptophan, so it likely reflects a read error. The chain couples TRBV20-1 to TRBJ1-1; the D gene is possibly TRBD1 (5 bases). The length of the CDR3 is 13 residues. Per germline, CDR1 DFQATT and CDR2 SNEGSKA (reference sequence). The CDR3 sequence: CSAETGEDTDAFL. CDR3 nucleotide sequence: TGCAGTGCTGAGACCGGGGAGGACACTGACGCTTTCCTT.

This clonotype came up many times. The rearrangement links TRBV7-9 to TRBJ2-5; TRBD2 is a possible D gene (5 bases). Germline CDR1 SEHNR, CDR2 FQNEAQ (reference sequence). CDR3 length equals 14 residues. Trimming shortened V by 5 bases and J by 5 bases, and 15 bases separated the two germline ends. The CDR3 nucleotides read TGTGCCAGCAGCCGAACTAGTCGTTCTGAGACCCAGTACTTC. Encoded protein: CASSRTSRSETQYF.

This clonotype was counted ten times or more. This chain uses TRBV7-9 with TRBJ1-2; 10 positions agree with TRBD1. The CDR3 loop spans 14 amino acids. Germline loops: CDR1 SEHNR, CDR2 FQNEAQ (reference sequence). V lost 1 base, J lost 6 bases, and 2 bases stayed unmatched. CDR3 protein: CASSLGQGANGYTF. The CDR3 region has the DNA TGTGCCAGCAGCTTAGGACAGGGGGCAAATGGCTACACCTTC.

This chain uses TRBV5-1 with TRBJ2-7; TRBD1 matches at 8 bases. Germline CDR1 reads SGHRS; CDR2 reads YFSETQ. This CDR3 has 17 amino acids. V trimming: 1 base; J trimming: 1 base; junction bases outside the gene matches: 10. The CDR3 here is CASSLFPLDRDSYEQYF. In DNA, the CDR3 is TGCGCCAGCAGCTTGTTTCCGCTGGACAGGGATTCCTACGAGCAGTACTTC. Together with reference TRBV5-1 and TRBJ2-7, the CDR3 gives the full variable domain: KAGVTQTPRYLIKTRGQQVTLSCSPISGHRSVSWYQQTPGQGLQFLFEYFSETQRNKGNFPGRFSGRQFSNSRSEMNVSTLELGDSALYLCASSLFPLDRDSYEQYFGPGTRLTVT.

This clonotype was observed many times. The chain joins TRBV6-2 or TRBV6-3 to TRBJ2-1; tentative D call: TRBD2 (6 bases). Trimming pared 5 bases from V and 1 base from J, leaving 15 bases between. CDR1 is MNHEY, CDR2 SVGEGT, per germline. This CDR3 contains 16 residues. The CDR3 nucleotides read TGTGCCAGCAGTAACTGGGGGGAGCGGTCCTACAATGAGCAGTTCTTC. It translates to CASSNWGERSYNEQFF.

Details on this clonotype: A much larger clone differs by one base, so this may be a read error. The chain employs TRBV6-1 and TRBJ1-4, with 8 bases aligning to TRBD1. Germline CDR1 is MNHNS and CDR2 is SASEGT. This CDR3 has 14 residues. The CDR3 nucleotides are TGTGTCAGCAGTGAAAGACAGGGGAGTGAAAAACTGTTTTTT. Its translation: CVSSERQGSEKLFF.

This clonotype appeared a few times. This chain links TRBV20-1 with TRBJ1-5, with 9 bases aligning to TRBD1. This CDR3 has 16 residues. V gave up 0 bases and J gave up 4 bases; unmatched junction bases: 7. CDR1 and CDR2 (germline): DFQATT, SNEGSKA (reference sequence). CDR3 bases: TGCAGTGCTAGAGACGGACAGGGGTATGGGAATCAGCCCCAGCATTTT. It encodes CSARDGQGYGNQPQHF.

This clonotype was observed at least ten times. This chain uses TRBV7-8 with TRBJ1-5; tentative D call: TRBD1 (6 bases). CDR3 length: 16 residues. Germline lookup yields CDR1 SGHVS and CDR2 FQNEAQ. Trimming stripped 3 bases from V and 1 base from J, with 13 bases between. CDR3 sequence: CASSLGGAGSNQPQHF. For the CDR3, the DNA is TGTGCCAGCAGCTTGGGGGGGGCAGGAAGCAATCAGCCCCAGCATTTT. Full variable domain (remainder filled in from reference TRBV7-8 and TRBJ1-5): GAGVSQSPRYKVAKRGQDVALRCDPISGHVSLFWYQQALGQGPEFLTYFQNEAQLDKSGLPSDRFFAERPEGSVSTLKIQRTQQEDSAVYLCASSLGGAGSNQPQHFGDGTRLSIL.

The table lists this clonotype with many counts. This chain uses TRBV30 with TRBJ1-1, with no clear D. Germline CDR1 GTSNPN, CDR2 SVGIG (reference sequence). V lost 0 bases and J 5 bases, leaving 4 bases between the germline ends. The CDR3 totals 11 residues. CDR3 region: CAWSVGTEAFF. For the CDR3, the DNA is TGTGCCTGGAGTGTGGGGACTGAAGCTTTCTTT.

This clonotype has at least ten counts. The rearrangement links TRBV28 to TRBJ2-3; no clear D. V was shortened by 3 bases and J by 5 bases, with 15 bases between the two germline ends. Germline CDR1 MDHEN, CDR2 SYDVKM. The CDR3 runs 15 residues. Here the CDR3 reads CASSFSTFSKDTQYF. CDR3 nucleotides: TGTGCCAGCAGTTTCTCGACCTTTTCCAAAGATACGCAGTATTTT.

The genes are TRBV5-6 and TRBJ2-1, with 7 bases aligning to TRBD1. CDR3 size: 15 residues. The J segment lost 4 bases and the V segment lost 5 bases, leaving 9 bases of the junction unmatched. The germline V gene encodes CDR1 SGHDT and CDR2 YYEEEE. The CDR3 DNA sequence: TGTGCCAGCAGAGAACGACAGGGATGGTACAATGAGCAGTTCTTC. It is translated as CASRERQGWYNEQFF.

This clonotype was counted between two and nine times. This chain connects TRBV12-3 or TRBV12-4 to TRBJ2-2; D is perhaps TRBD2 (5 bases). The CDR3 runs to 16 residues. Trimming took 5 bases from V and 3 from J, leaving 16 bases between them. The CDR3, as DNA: TGTGCCAGCAGTCCGAGAGAGGGCACGGACACCGGGGAGCTGTTTTTT. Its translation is CASSPREGTDTGELFF.